The clone carrying this TCR beta chain came up a few times. Its antigen is not known. A second PCR of about 7 to 12 cycles used a sample-barcoded 5' primer and a J-beta primer mix. Via MiXCR, TCRdb re-called the 5' RACE reads, giving one row per CDR3 protein. This table holds 700,000 to 950,000 distinct CDR3 sequences, roughly 50% found once. Every sample yielded at least 6 million isolated PBMCs. This sample is drawn from a study of blood T cells in healthy people across ages. Study-wide results and caveats: Strongly correlated with naive T cell percentage was TCR beta diversity.

Trimming took 6 bases from V and 0 from J, leaving 9 bases between them. This CDR3 has 13 amino acids. CDR1 and CDR2 (germline): DFQATT, SNEGSKA (reference sequence). The sequenced sample consisted of blood. The chain uses TRBV20-1 and TRBJ2-4, with D uncertain. This receptor was obtained from a man under 40 in good health. CDR3 DNA: TGCAGTGCCCTCAAGGTAGCCAAAAACATTCAGTACTTC. This encodes CSALKVAKNIQYF.